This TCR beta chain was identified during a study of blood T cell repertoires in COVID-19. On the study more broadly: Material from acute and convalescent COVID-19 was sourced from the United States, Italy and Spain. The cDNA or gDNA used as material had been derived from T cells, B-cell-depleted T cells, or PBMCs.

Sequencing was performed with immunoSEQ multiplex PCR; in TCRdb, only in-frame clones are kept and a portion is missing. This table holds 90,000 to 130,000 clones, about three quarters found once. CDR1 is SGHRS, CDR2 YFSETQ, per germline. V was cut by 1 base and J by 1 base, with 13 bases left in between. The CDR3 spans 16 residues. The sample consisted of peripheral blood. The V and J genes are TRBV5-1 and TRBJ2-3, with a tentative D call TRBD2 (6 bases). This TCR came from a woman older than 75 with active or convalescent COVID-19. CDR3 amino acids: CASSLLVSGGTDTQYF. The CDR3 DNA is TGCGCCAGCAGCTTGCTAGTTAGCGGAGGCACAGATACGCAGTATTTT.